These 11 T cell receptor beta chains came from one sample sequenced in a study of blood T cell repertoires in COVID-19. Libraries were prepared by immunoSEQ multiplex PCR; TCRdb keeps only in-frame clonotypes and omits some of them. This table has about 330,000 clones, about 90% appearing once. The sequencing sample was made of PBMCs or T cells enriched from blood (not recorded which). Receptor source: a woman aged 25-40 years who had recovered from COVID-19.

V usage is TRBV7-2 and J usage is TRBJ1-5, with a weak D call TRBD1 (5 bases). V was cut by 5 bases and J by 3 bases, with 14 bases left in between. CDR3 size: 15 residues. CDR1 SGHTA and CDR2 FQGNSA come from the germline V gene. Written as DNA, the CDR3 is TGTGCCAGCAGCCTTACAGGTGCAAACAATCAGCCCCAGCATTTT. It yields the protein CASSLTGANNQPQHF.

The chain links TRBV7-2 to TRBJ2-5; D not resolved. CDR3 length: 12 residues. Between the trimmed V and J ends, which lost 5 bases and 5 bases, there was a span of 9 bases. Germline CDR1 reads SGHTA; CDR2 reads FQGNSA. The DNA for the CDR3 is TGTGCCAGCAGCAGCCGTGCCGAGACCCAGTACTTC. This encodes CASSSRAETQYF. Full variable domain (rest looked up from reference TRBV7-2 and TRBJ2-5): GAGVSQSPSNKVTEKGKDVELRCDPISGHTALYWYRQSLGQGLEFLIYFQGNSAPDKSGLPSDRFSAERTGGSVSTLTIQRTQQEDSAVYLCASSSRAETQYFGPGTRLLVL.

The gene calls are TRBV5-4 and TRBJ2-7; 10 nucleotides line up with TRBD2. CDR1 is SGHNT, CDR2 YYREEE, per germline (reference sequence). This CDR3 comprises 14 residues. Trimming removed 1 base from V and 7 bases from J; junction bases left unmatched: 5. The DNA of the CDR3 is TGTGCCAGCAGCTTGAGCGGGGGGGCCGGGGAGCAGTACTTC. Residues: CASSLSGGAGEQYF.

This chain connects TRBV28 to TRBJ2-1; 9 positions match TRBD1. Looked up from germline, CDR1 is MDHEN and CDR2 is SYDVKM. The CDR3 has 16 residues. V was clipped by 3 bases and J by 3 bases; unmatched bases: 6. Written as DNA, the CDR3 is TGTGCCAGCAGTTTGCCAGGGACAGGGCACTACAATGAGCAGTTCTTC. This gives the protein CASSLPGTGHYNEQFF.

This chain connects TRBV5-4 to TRBJ1-3; D might be TRBD1 (5 bases). CDR3 length: 14 amino acids. The V end was cut by 4 bases, the J end by 2 bases, with 10 bases between. The germline CDR1 and CDR2 sequences are SGHNT and YYREEE (reference sequence). The chain's CDR3 is CASSRDRAGNTIYF. The CDR3, as DNA: TGTGCCAGCAGCAGAGACAGAGCTGGAAACACCATATATTTT.

This sequence joins TRBV5-1 and TRBJ2-3; the match to TRBD1 covers 10 bases. Germline V gene lookup returns CDR1 SGHRS and CDR2 YFSETQ. CDR3 length equals 15 residues. Unmatched junction bases numbered 7, after V lost 4 bases and J lost 5 bases. The CDR3, as DNA: TGCGCCAGCAGCACGGGGGACAGGGGAAGAGATACGCAGTATTTT. Protein sequence: CASSTGDRGRDTQYF.

The table lists this clone with a count of one. The chain links TRBV27 to TRBJ1-6; D is unresolved. V was shortened by 4 bases and J by 1 base, with 8 bases between the two germline ends. Per the germline V gene, CDR1 is MNHEY and CDR2 is SMNVEV (reference sequence). CDR3 length equals 15 residues. CDR3 region: CASSSSRSYNSPLHF. The CDR3 nucleotides are TGTGCCAGCAGTTCCTCTAGGTCCTATAATTCACCCCTCCACTTT.

The V gene is TRBV7-2, the J gene TRBJ1-2; 7 positions agree with TRBD1. The CDR3 length is 17 residues. Germline trimming cut 2 bases from V and 2 bases from J; bases unmatched to any gene: 11. The germline CDR1 and CDR2 sequences are SGHTA and FQGNSA. The CDR3 DNA is TGTGCCAGCAGCTTACATTCTTCGGGACAGCCGAACTATGGCTACACCTTC. Translation gives CASSLHSSGQPNYGYTF.

The chain uses TRBV3-1 (or the pseudogene TRBV3-2) and TRBJ2-5, with D possibly being TRBD1 (5 bases). CDR1 is LGHDT, CDR2 YNNKEL, per germline (reference sequence). V dropped 1 base and J dropped 4 bases, with 7 bases sitting between them. The CDR3 runs to 13 residues. CDR3 sequence (DNA): TGTGCCAGCAGCCAAGTTAGGGGAGAGACCCAGTACTTC. It codes for CASSQVRGETQYF.

The chain recombines TRBV7-2 with TRBJ2-1; TRBD2 agrees at 8 bases. This CDR3 is built from 15 residues. V shed 2 bases and J 7 bases; nucleotides not matched to a gene: 7. Looked up from germline, CDR1 is SGHTA and CDR2 is FQGNSA. In DNA, the CDR3 is TGTGCCAGCAGCTTATGGAGCGGGGGAGGGAATGAGCAGTTCTTC. Amino acid sequence: CASSLWSGGGNEQFF.

The chain has TRBV4-3 and TRBJ2-1; 10 positions match TRBD2. V lost 1 base and J lost 4; bases outside the gene matches: 4. Germline V gives CDR1 LGHNA, CDR2 YSLEER. The CDR3 has 16 amino acids. CDR3 region: CASSQVASGGYNEQFF. CDR3 nucleotide sequence: TGCGCCAGCAGCCAAGTGGCTAGCGGGGGTTACAATGAGCAGTTCTTC.